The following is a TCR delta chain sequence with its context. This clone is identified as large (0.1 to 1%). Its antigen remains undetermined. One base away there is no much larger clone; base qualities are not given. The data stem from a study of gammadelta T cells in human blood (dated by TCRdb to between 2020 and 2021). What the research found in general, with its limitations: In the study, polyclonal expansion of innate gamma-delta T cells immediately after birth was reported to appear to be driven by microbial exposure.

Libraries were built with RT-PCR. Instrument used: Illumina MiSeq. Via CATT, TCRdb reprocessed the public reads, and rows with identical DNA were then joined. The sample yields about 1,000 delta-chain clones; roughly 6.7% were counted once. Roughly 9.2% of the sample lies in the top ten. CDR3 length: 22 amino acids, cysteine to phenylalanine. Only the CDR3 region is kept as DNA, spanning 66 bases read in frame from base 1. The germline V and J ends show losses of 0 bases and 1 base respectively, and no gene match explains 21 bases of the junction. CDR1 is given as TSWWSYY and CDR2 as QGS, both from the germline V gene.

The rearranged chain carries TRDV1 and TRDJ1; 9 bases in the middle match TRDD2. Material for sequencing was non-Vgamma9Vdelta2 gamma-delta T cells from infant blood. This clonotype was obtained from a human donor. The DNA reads TGTGCTCTTGGGGAACTCTTCCTTCCTACTCTCTGGGGACCCGGAGGCACCGATAAACTCATCTTT. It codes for CALGELFLPTLWGPGGTDKLIF.